One sample yielded the 21 T cell receptor beta chains listed below, sequenced in a study of PD-L1 blockade in urothelial cancer. Noted time point: pretreatment peripheral blood. Only in-frame clones appear in the TCRdb table, and some are missing; sequencing was by immunoSEQ multiplex PCR. The sample has 90,000 or so clones; 90% are singletons. The sample consisted of PBMCs, taken around atezolizumab (anti-PD-L1) treatment. The source of these receptors is a man aged 60-69 years with urothelial cancer.

The V gene is TRBV19, the J gene TRBJ1-5; D is unclear. This CDR3 has 15 amino acids. The ends were cut back, 2 bases at V and 1 base at J, with 9 bases in the middle. Germline CDR1 and CDR2: LNHDA and SQIVND (reference sequence). CDR3 coding DNA: TGTGCCAGTAGTATACTCGGGGTCAGCAATCAGCCCCAGCATTTT. Encoded protein: CASSILGVSNQPQHF.

V and J are TRBV7-2 and TRBJ2-1, with 8 bases identical to TRBD2. Germline CDR1 and CDR2: SGHTA and FQGNSA. This CDR3 region has 15 residues. Losses at the gene ends were 0 bases for V and 10 bases for J; bases not matched to a gene: 8. Here the CDR3 reads CASSLAYAGGHEQFF. The CDR3 bases are TGTGCCAGCAGCTTAGCATATGCGGGGGGCCACGAGCAGTTCTTC.

This clone has only a few counts. V gene TRBV9 combines with J gene TRBJ1-1, with D uncertain. The CDR3 contains 15 residues. Trimming removed 3 bases at V and 4 bases at J, with 16 bases between. CDR1 is SGDLS and CDR2 is YYNGEE in the germline V gene. The CDR3 DNA is TGTGCCAGCAGCGCCCTAGAAGCCCCCAGCACTGAAGCTTTCTTT. This gives the protein CASSALEAPSTEAFF.

The chain uses TRBV5-1 and TRBJ2-7, with a possible D match to TRBD2 (6 bases). Germline values: CDR1 SGHRS, CDR2 YFSETQ. Trimming stripped 3 bases from V and 1 base from J, with 11 bases between. The CDR3 is 14 amino acids. DNA for the CDR3: TGCGCCAGCAGCTCCGGCGGGACTTCCTACGAGCAGTACTTC. Translation gives CASSSGGTSYEQYF.

V gene TRBV11-2 combines with J gene TRBJ2-3; TRBD2 matches at 12 bases. V lost 4 bases, J lost 2 bases, and 7 bases stayed unmatched. The CDR3 sequence is 17 residues long. CDR1 and CDR2 from the germline V gene are SGHAT and FQNNGV. This chain's CDR3 is CASSSAPSGGATDTQYF. The CDR3 DNA reads TGTGCCAGCAGCTCCGCGCCTAGCGGGGGGGCCACAGATACGCAGTATTTT.

The V and J genes are TRBV5-1 and TRBJ2-7, with 12 bases lining up with TRBD1. The CDR3 has 16 amino acids. Germline loops: CDR1 SGHRS, CDR2 YFSETQ. The V gene end was trimmed by 4 bases and the J gene end by 7 bases; junction bases not matched to a gene: 12. CDR3 residues: CASSQGTGGAVGEQYF. In DNA, the CDR3 is TGCGCCAGCAGCCAAGGGACAGGGGGCGCAGTAGGGGAGCAGTACTTC.

This chain joins TRBV5-4 and TRBJ2-3, with 12 nucleotides matching TRBD2. The CDR3 is 16 residues long. J lost 4 bases, V lost 3 bases, and 6 bases had no gene match. CDR1 is SGHNT and CDR2 is YYREEE in the germline V gene (reference sequence). CDR3 sequence: CASSSLAGGPSDTQYF. In DNA form, the CDR3 reads TGTGCCAGCAGCTCCCTAGCGGGGGGGCCTTCAGATACGCAGTATTTT.

This chain links TRBV2 with TRBJ1-1; 9 bases are a match to TRBD1. The CDR3 loop spans 14 amino acids. Trimming took 6 bases from V and 5 from J; bases not matched to a gene: 7. Germline V gene sequence: CDR1 SNHLY, CDR2 FYNNEI. DNA of the CDR3: TGTGCCAGCAGGCTCTCGACAGGGGGGACTGAAGCTTTCTTT. It codes for CASRLSTGGTEAFF.

This rearrangement joins TRBV29-1 to TRBJ2-3; TRBD1 matches at 8 bases. CDR3 length: 15 residues. The J segment lost 7 bases and the V segment lost 1 base, leaving 10 bases of the junction unmatched. Germline CDR1 reads SQVTM; CDR2 reads ANQGSEA. CDR3 loop: CSVEGYRGDLNTQYF. The CDR3 nucleotides are TGCAGCGTTGAAGGGTACAGGGGGGATCTGAATACGCAGTATTTT.

This sequence joins TRBV6-6 and TRBJ2-1, with TRBD2 matching over 7 bases. Germline values: CDR1 MNHNY, CDR2 SVGAGI (reference sequence). V trimming: 4 bases; J trimming: 7 bases; junction bases outside the gene matches: 7. The CDR3 is 14 amino acids. Here the CDR3 reads CASSWGQGGNEQFF. In DNA, the CDR3 is TGTGCCAGCAGTTGGGGTCAGGGAGGGAATGAGCAGTTCTTC.

The chain employs TRBV6-1 and TRBJ2-7; D is perhaps TRBD1 (5 bases). Trimming removed 6 bases at V and 0 bases at J, with 9 bases between. The CDR3 sequence is 13 residues long. Per the germline V gene, CDR1 is MNHNS and CDR2 is SASEGT. The DNA for the CDR3 is TGTGCCAGCAGCACGACAGTCTCCTACGAGCAGTACTTC. Protein sequence: CASSTTVSYEQYF.

The chain links TRBV21-1 to TRBJ2-7; the table's D call, TRBD1, has no DNA check behind it. TRBV21-1 is a listed pseudogene. This CDR3 comprises 18 residues. CDR3 nucleotides: TGTGCCAGCAGCAAAGGGGGATTACAACAGGGGCCACACCACGAGCAGTACTTC. It codes for CASSKGGLQQGPHHEQYF.

The J gene is TRBJ2-5, the V gene TRBV7-3, with D perhaps matching TRBD1 (6 bases). The CDR3 is 13 residues long. With 3 bases removed from V and 5 bases from J, the gap between germline ends came to 10 bases. The germline V gene encodes CDR1 SGHTA and CDR2 FQGTGA. The CDR3 here is CASSLGARETQYF. The CDR3 DNA sequence: TGTGCCAGCAGCTTGGGGGCCCGGGAGACCCAGTACTTC. The full variable domain, completed using reference TRBV7-3 and TRBJ2-5, is GAGVSQTPSNKVTEKGKYVELRCDPISGHTALYWYRQSLGQGPEFLIYFQGTGAADDSGLPNDRFFAVRPEGSVSTLKIQRTERGDSAVYLCASSLGARETQYFGPGTRLLVL.

The chain is built from TRBV28 and TRBJ1-4; the match to TRBD1 covers 10 bases. The germline CDR1 and CDR2 sequences are MDHEN and SYDVKM. The CDR3 is made up of 16 amino acids. J was trimmed by 8 bases and V by 6 bases; bases with no gene match: 12. This CDR3 is CASSTLGGTGAEKLFF. The DNA for the CDR3 is TGTGCCAGCAGCACCTTGGGGGGGACAGGGGCCGAAAAACTGTTTTTT.

The genes are TRBV2 and TRBJ2-2, with D tentatively TRBD2 (5 bases). The CDR3 spans 15 residues. Trimming took 7 bases from V and 1 from J, leaving 13 bases between them. CDR1 SNHLY and CDR2 FYNNEI come from the germline V gene. CDR3 sequence reads: CASTFGLGNTGELFF. CDR3 DNA sequence: TGTGCCAGCACTTTCGGACTGGGGAACACCGGGGAGCTGTTTTTT.

V gene TRBV7-9 combines with J gene TRBJ2-7, with D perhaps TRBD2 (5 bases). The V end was cut by 1 base, the J end by 2 bases, with 9 bases between. The CDR3 runs to 14 residues. From germline, CDR1 is SEHNR and CDR2 FQNEAQ (reference sequence). CDR3 DNA: TGTGCCAGCAGCTTAGATCTAGCCGCCTACGAGCAGTACTTC. The encoded protein is CASSLDLAAYEQYF.

The rearrangement uses TRBV5-6 and TRBJ2-7; D might be TRBD2 (6 bases). Germline V gene data show CDR1 as SGHDT and CDR2 as YYEEEE. V lost 4 bases and J lost 2, with 13 bases in between. This CDR3 spans 14 amino acids. The DNA of the CDR3 is TGTGCCAGCAGCCCCACCGGGAGTACCTACGAGCAGTACTTC. This codes for CASSPTGSTYEQYF.

This chain joins TRBV4-3 and TRBJ2-6; D gene ambiguous. V was clipped by 0 bases and J by 4 bases, with 16 bases between them. The CDR3 loop spans 18 amino acids. The germline CDR1 and CDR2 sequences are LGHNA and YSLEER. The CDR3 DNA sequence: TGCGCCAGCAGCCAAGAGGTCTTAACCCTGGCCGGGGCCAACGTCCTGACTTTC. This translates into CASSQEVLTLAGANVLTF.

The V and J genes are TRBV5-1 and TRBJ2-3; 8 bases are shared with TRBD2. J gave up 5 bases and V 4 bases, and 6 bases lay outside the gene matches. Germline values: CDR1 SGHRS, CDR2 YFSETQ. The CDR3 contains 14 residues. The CDR3 DNA reads as TGCGCCAGCAGCCTCGGGGGGGTGAAAGATACGCAGTATTTT. Its protein product is CASSLGGVKDTQYF.

This chain links TRBV6-5 with TRBJ1-2; D call uncertain. Trimming left V 6 bases short and J 5 bases short, with 13 bases between. Germline CDR1 is MNHEY and CDR2 is SVGAGI. The CDR3 sequence is 13 residues long. CDR3 sequence (DNA): TGTGCCAGCAGAACCGGGAACCAGTATGGCTACACCTTC. Translating gives CASRTGNQYGYTF.

The chain employs TRBV15 and TRBJ1-2, with no clear D. Germline lookup yields CDR1 LNHNV and CDR2 YYDKDF (reference sequence). CDR3 size: 13 residues. V lost 1 base to trimming and J lost 5 bases, with 8 bases between them. CDR3 in DNA: TGTGCCACCAGCAGAGTGCGCTTTTATGGCTACACCTTC. It yields the protein CATSRVRFYGYTF.